The source of this T cell receptor (beta chain) is a study of Graves' ophthalmopathy and Graves' hyperthyroidism (dated by TCRdb to 2017 to 2018). Regarding the complete study: A patient counted as having stable hyperthyroidism if there was no progression to ophthalmopathy within 18 months of follow-up. The study used TCR beta repertoire signatures to distinguish Graves' ophthalmopathy from Graves' hyperthyroidism and to predict progression to ophthalmopathy. After sampling, hyperthyroidism patients received methimazole starting at 30 mg daily, and ophthalmopathy patients received high-dose intravenous methylprednisolone. In total, 135 blood samples were TCR-sequenced: fewer than 50 ophthalmopathy, some 72 hyperthyroidism and about 17 hyperthyroidism-to-ophthalmopathy patients. An independent validation cohort comprised roughly 20 hyperthyroidism patients and 15 to 17 patients who later progressed from hyperthyroidism to ophthalmopathy. In about 6 hyperthyroidism patients, T-cell repertoires of thyroid tissue and blood were compared. To explore V-J signatures that distinguish ophthalmopathy from hyperthyroidism, a discovery set of 95 to 100 patients was enrolled, made up of 40 to 45 with ophthalmopathy and 57 with stable hyperthyroidism. Study-wide findings and limitations: The 13-signature model separated ophthalmopathy from stable hyperthyroidism with approximately 85% sensitivity and approximately 83% specificity in cross-validation, and 80%/75% in the test set. In validation, the model predicted ophthalmopathy progression with 55% to 71% sensitivity and about 77% specificity; some 13 predicted patients were CT-confirmed with GO in a median of approximately 6.2 months. Most expanded thyroid clonotypes with frequency above 0.001 were also detected in blood, suggesting blood repertoires may reflect the thyroid immune response. No statistical method was used to predetermine the sample size, and group allocation was not hidden from the investigators.

Hyperthyroidism patients were newly diagnosed, were aged 18 to 65 years, and had a disease duration under 2 months. Anyone with other autoimmune diseases, uncontrolled infections, pregnancy or lactation was excluded from the study. Diagnosis was based on clinical symptoms, serum thyroxine, TRAb, thyroid ultrasound and orbital computed tomography. Total RNA was extracted with Trizol reagent and quality-checked on an Agilent 2100 Bioanalyzer. The germline V gene (reference sequence) supplies CDR1 DFQATT and CDR2 SNEGSKA. The CDR3 goes from the cysteine to the phenylalanine over 14 residues. Just CDR3 DNA is preserved here, 42 bases in frame from base 1. The V end gives up 3 bases and the J end 8 bases, leaving 9 bases in the junction not matched to a gene. This clonotype appeared many times. Its specific antigen is unknown. Base qualities were left out, and no much larger clone turns up one base away.

TCR beta CDR3 regions were amplified from RNA transcripts for repertoire sequencing. HTBI primers and the Qiagen OneStep RT-PCR kit were used in a first-round RT-PCR, which was followed by a second-round multiplex PCR, size selection and purification. Libraries were sequenced paired-end with 100 bp reads on an Illumina HiSeq2000. The authors' analysis ran thus. Reads were processed with SOAPnuke, discarding reads with adapters, uncalled bases, mean Phred below 15, or no exact constant-primer or identifier match. COPE v1.2.5 was used to merge the high-quality paired reads. Unique nucleotide sequences were defined as clonotypes and aligned to IMGT TRB V, D and J references using MiTCR v1.1. The analysis was limited to V-J combinations with a frequency above 0.0001, which together covered 98% to 99.2% of repertoires. For each V-J combination, a TCR clonal expansion and chaos score was defined as F50 clonal expansion divided by the chaos observed in the TCRdist matrix. Features were reduced by Welch's t-statistics and random forest to roughly 14 V-J combinations, which fed a naive Bayes classifier. The Morisita-Horn index was used to measure how similar the thyroid and blood repertoires were. TCRdb trimmed the raw reads at Q25, called clones with MiXCR and kept productive beta chains. Each entry merges the rows of one CDR3 protein and shows their most common DNA and genes. For this entry, the V and J calls and clone size follow TCRdb and not the study's own pipeline. The sample table shows around 590,000 distinct CDR3 sequences, and under 40% are seen once. Less than 4.5% of the sample belongs to the ten largest clones.

The sample was peripheral blood or thyroid tissue (not recorded which). Recombination connected TRBV20-1 to TRBJ1-4; TRBD1 fits 7 bases in the junction. The TCR sequence derives from an adult man with Graves' hyperthyroidism. The nucleotides read TGCAGTGCTAGTCGGAGACAGGGTTGGGAAAAACTGTTTTTT. This yields the protein CSASRRQGWEKLFF.